This T cell receptor beta chain was captured by sequencing in a study of T cells in Graves' hyperthyroidism and ophthalmopathy. V lost 1 base and J 6 bases, leaving 7 bases between the germline ends. Germline CDR1 is SGHVS and CDR2 is FQNEAQ. This CDR3 region has 13 residues. For the diagnoses, clinical symptoms, serum thyroxine and TRAb, thyroid ultrasound and orbital computed tomography were used. This clonotype came up many times. TCR beta CDR3 sequences were amplified from RNA transcripts. A set of HTBI primers served as the primers for a first-round RT-PCR of the TCR CDR3. TCRdb called the multiplex PCR reads again in MiXCR, with one record for every CDR3 protein. The sample lists some 320,000 distinct CDR3 sequences; approximately 13% were seen once.

The chain joins TRBV7-8 to TRBJ1-5; D not certain. Material: blood. The sequence was collected from a woman in her forties with Graves' ophthalmopathy. CDR3 bases: TGTGCCAGCAGCTTAGTCCTTTTTCAGCCCCAGCATTTT. Its translation: CASSLVLFQPQHF.